Below, 2 T cell receptor beta chains from the same sample are listed, as sequenced in a study of T cells in Graves' hyperthyroidism and ophthalmopathy. Template material for amplifying TCR beta CDR3 regions consisted of RNA transcripts. The HTBI primer set drove a first-round RT-PCR of the TCR CDR3. TCRdb reanalysed the multiplex PCR reads using MiXCR and keeps one entry per CDR3 protein. The table records roughly 700,000 distinct CDR3 sequences, 35% of them present only once. The source material was blood. These receptors came from a woman aged 40 to 50 with Graves' hyperthyroidism.

V usage is TRBV9 and J usage is TRBJ1-1, with a tentative D call TRBD1 (6 bases). The CDR3 length is 15 residues. CDR1 is SGDLS, CDR2 YYNGEE, per germline. V was shortened by 4 bases and J by 6 bases, with 19 bases between the two germline ends. The CDR3 nucleotides are TGTGCCAGCAGCTCAAGGGGGGGCGCGATGGCTGAAGCTTTCTTT. This gives the protein CASSSRGGAMAEAFF.

There are many counts of this clonotype. The gene calls are TRBV24-1 and TRBJ2-5; D unclear. This CDR3 has 14 residues. V lost 1 base, J lost 4 bases, and 9 bases lay in between. Germline CDR1 KGHDR, CDR2 SFDVKD. The CDR3 DNA reads TGTGCCACCAGTGATTTCGACGGGCGAGAGACCCAGTACTTC. Translated, it gives CATSDFDGRETQYF.